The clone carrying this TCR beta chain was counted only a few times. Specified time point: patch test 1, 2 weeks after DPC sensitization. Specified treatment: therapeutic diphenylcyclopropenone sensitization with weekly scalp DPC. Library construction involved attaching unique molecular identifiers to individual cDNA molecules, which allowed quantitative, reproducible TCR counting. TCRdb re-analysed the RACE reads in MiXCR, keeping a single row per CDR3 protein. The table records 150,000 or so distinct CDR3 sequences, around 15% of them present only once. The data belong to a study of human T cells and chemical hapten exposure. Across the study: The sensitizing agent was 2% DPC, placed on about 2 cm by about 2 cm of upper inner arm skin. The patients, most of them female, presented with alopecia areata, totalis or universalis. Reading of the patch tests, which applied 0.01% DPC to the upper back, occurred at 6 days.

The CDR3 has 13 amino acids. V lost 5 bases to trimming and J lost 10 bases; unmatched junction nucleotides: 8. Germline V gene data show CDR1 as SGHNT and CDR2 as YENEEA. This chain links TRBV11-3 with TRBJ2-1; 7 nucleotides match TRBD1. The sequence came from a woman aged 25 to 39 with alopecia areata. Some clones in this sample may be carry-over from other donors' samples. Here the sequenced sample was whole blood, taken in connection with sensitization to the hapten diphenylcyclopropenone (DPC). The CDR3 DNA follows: TGTGCCAGCAGCACCGGGACAGAAAGCGAGCAGTTCTTC. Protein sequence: CASSTGTESEQFF.